The 30 T cell receptor beta chains below come from one sample, sequenced in a study of blood T cells in healthy people across ages. A second PCR, run for roughly 7 to 12 cycles, used a sample-barcoded 5' primer plus a J-beta primer mix. TCRdb reprocessed the 5' RACE reads via MiXCR and lists one record per CDR3 protein. This table holds hundreds of thousands of distinct CDR3 sequences, roughly 56% found once. Source material: blood. These receptors were taken from a middle-aged man in good health.

The V and J genes are TRBV7-9 and TRBJ1-2; D not resolved. V gave up 5 bases and J gave up 3 bases, with 10 bases separating them. This CDR3 comprises 13 residues. Germline CDR1 reads SEHNR; CDR2 reads FQNEAQ (reference sequence). This chain's CDR3 is CASSPAEDYGYTF. CDR3 DNA: TGTGCCAGCAGCCCAGCGGAGGACTATGGCTACACCTTC.

Notes on this clonotype: This may be a read error, as it is one base from a much larger clone. The CDR3 spells CASIATTGRGYTF. In DNA form, the CDR3 reads TGTGCCAGCATTGCCACGACAGGGCGCGGCTACACCTTC. The gene calls are TRBV2 and TRBJ1-2, with TRBD1 matching over 7 bases. In germline, CDR1 is SNHLY, CDR2 FYNNEI. CDR3 length equals 13 residues. V dropped 7 bases and J dropped 8; count of bases not matched to a gene: 10.

This clonotype has more than one count but fewer than ten. The chain uses TRBV7-9 and TRBJ2-1; D tentatively fits TRBD1 or TRBD2 (6 bases each). CDR3 length: 15 amino acids. The germline CDR1 and CDR2 sequences are SEHNR and FQNEAQ (reference sequence). Trimming pared 1 base from V and 8 bases from J, leaving 15 bases between. CDR3 sequence: CASSLVEGGKDEQFF. CDR3 nucleotide sequence: TGTGCCAGCAGCTTAGTTGAGGGGGGTAAGGATGAGCAGTTCTTC.

This chain uses TRBV10-3 with TRBJ2-7, with D perhaps TRBD1 (6 bases). Germline CDR1 reads ENHRY; CDR2 reads SYGVKD. V dropped 3 bases and J dropped 3 bases, with 12 bases sitting between them. CDR3 size: 14 residues. The CDR3, as DNA: TGTGCCATCAGTGACGGGACAATTAACTACGAGCAGTACTTC. Translated: CAISDGTINYEQYF.

The J gene is TRBJ2-5, the V gene TRBV3-1; D remains ambiguous. The CDR3 loop spans 12 amino acids. CDR1 and CDR2 from the germline V gene are LGHDT and YNNKEL (reference sequence). Trimming stripped 2 bases from V and 1 base from J, with 2 bases between. The CDR3 coding sequence is TGTGCCAGCAGCCAACTCCAAGAGACCCAGTACTTC. It yields the protein CASSQLQETQYF.

CDR3 coding DNA: TGTGCCAGCAGTTTAAACAATCCGGGACAGGGGGACACTGAAGCTTTCTTT. This translates into CASSLNNPGQGDTEAFF. The chain joins TRBV12-3 or TRBV12-4 to TRBJ1-1; 11 bases are shared with TRBD1. J was trimmed by 3 bases and V by 2 bases; bases with no gene match: 8. The CDR3 contains 17 residues.

V is TRBV29-1 and J is TRBJ2-1; 10 bases agree with TRBD2. The CDR3 sequence is 16 residues long. With V trimmed by 6 bases and J by 2 bases, 10 bases remained unmatched. Germline CDR1 reads SQVTM; CDR2 reads ANQGSEA. The DNA for the CDR3 is TGCAGCGTCCGCGGACTAGCGGAGGGAACCTACAATGAGCAGTTCTTC. Protein sequence: CSVRGLAEGTYNEQFF.

Concerning this clonotype itself: At one boundary the junction diverges from the germline segment, which might be a read error. The gene calls are TRBV27 and TRBJ2-3; 8 nucleotides align to TRBD2. CDR3 length: 14 residues. Germline V gives CDR1 MNHEY, CDR2 SMNVEV (reference sequence). DNA for the CDR3: TGTGCCGGCAGTTTGAGGAGCGGGAGAAATACGCAGTATTTT. Amino acids: CAGSLRSGRNTQYF.

V and J are TRBV7-9 and TRBJ1-1; no clear D. The CDR3 is 11 residues long. Trimming left V 1 base short and J 11 bases short, with 8 bases between. Germline V gene lookup returns CDR1 SEHNR and CDR2 FQNEAQ (reference sequence). This CDR3 reads CASSLERPAFF. In nucleotides, the CDR3 is TGTGCCAGCAGCTTAGAGAGGCCTGCTTTCTTT. The whole variable domain, filled in from reference TRBV7-9 and TRBJ1-1, reads DTGVSQNPRHKITKRGQNVTFRCDPISEHNRLYWYRQTLGQGPEFLTYFQNEAQLEKSRLLSDRFSAERPKGSFSTLEIQRTEQGDSAMYLCASSLERPAFFGQGTRLTVV.

A few counts support this clonotype. The V call is TRBV29-1, the J call TRBJ2-1; 13 bases match TRBD2. The trim removed 6 bases at V and 4 bases at J, leaving 3 bases unmatched. Germline V gene lookup returns CDR1 SQVTM and CDR2 ANQGSEA. CDR3 length equals 14 residues. The chain's CDR3 is CSVGLAGDYNEQFF. The CDR3 DNA is TGCAGCGTAGGACTAGCGGGGGATTACAATGAGCAGTTCTTC.

The rearrangement links TRBV7-2 to TRBJ2-7; the match to TRBD2 covers 9 bases. The CDR3 totals 18 residues. Per germline, CDR1 SGHTA and CDR2 FQGNSA. V dropped 3 bases and J dropped 0; count of bases not matched to a gene: 12. CDR3 in amino acids: CASSFRAGGTKSSYEQYF. CDR3 sequence (DNA): TGTGCCAGCAGCTTTAGAGCGGGAGGTACTAAATCCTCCTACGAGCAGTACTTC.

This sequence joins TRBV20-1 and TRBJ2-4; unclear D gene. CDR3 length equals 15 residues. Germline V gives CDR1 DFQATT, CDR2 SNEGSKA (reference sequence). The V end was cut by 5 bases, the J end by 1 base, with 15 bases between. CDR3 loop: CSAPNSPWAKNIQYF. The DNA of the CDR3 is TGCAGTGCTCCAAACAGCCCTTGGGCCAAAAACATTCAGTACTTC.

This chain joins TRBV20-1 and TRBJ1-1; 8 bases are shared with TRBD1. Germline values: CDR1 DFQATT, CDR2 SNEGSKA (reference sequence). The CDR3 totals 13 residues. V gave up 7 bases and J gave up 4 bases; unmatched junction bases: 8. The CDR3 loop is CSDTGGLGTEAFF. CDR3 in DNA: TGCAGTGACACAGGGGGGTTAGGCACTGAAGCTTTCTTT.

The genes are TRBV3-1 and TRBJ2-5, with D tentatively TRBD2 (5 bases). The V gene's germline CDR1 is LGHDT and CDR2 YNNKEL (reference sequence). The CDR3 is 13 residues long. V shed 4 bases and J shed 5 bases, with 11 bases lying between them. In DNA form, the CDR3 reads TGTGCCAGCAGCCCGGCGGGTCGGGAGACCCAGTACTTC. Protein product: CASSPAGRETQYF.

The chain links TRBV6-2 or TRBV6-3 to TRBJ2-1, with 14 bases lining up with TRBD2. The CDR3 runs to 12 residues. Losses at the gene ends were 8 bases for V and 9 bases for J; bases not matched to a gene: 0. Germline CDR1 is MNHEY and CDR2 is SVGEGT. The CDR3 here is CASGLAGGEQFF. The CDR3 nucleotides are TGTGCCAGCGGACTAGCGGGAGGTGAGCAGTTCTTC.

V is TRBV4-1 and J is TRBJ2-5, with D possibly being TRBD2 (6 bases). The J call could be wrong; TRBJ2-7 is a better fit for the DNA end. Germline values: CDR1 MGHRA, CDR2 YSYEKL. The CDR3 extends over 15 amino acids. CDR3 bases: TGCGCCAGCAGCCTATTATCCGGGACTTACGACGAGCAGTACTTC. Translation: CASSLLSGTYDEQYF.

The rearrangement links TRBV27 to TRBJ2-2, with D tentatively TRBD1 (6 bases). Germline V CDR1 and CDR2: MNHEY, SMNVEV (reference sequence). V lost 6 bases, J lost 12 bases, and 26 bases lay in between. This CDR3 is built from 16 residues. CDR3 in amino acids: CASRAPGPGDTGKLFF. DNA for the CDR3: TGTGCCAGCAGAGCACCCGGTCCAGGGGACACGGGTAAGCTGTTTTTT.

This chain links TRBV5-6 with TRBJ1-2; D might be TRBD1 (5 bases). V shed 0 bases and J shed 8 bases, with 14 bases lying between them. This CDR3 is built from 14 residues. Germline CDR1 is SGHDT and CDR2 is YYEEEE. The CDR3 nucleotides are TGTGCCAGCAGCTTGGTGTCAGGGAGTGAGGGCTACACCTTC. It codes for CASSLVSGSEGYTF.

This chain connects TRBV6-5 to TRBJ2-2; unclear D gene. Trimming removed 0 bases from V and 0 bases from J, with 11 bases in between. Germline V gives CDR1 MNHEY, CDR2 SVGAGI. CDR3 length: 17 residues. CDR3 region: CASSYSSRPTNTGELFF. Written as DNA, the CDR3 is TGTGCCAGCAGTTACTCATCCAGGCCTACGAACACCGGGGAGCTGTTTTTT.

This clonotype came up once. V usage is TRBV7-9 and J usage is TRBJ1-5; tentatively, D is TRBD1 (5 bases). Germline assignment: CDR1 SEHNR and CDR2 FQNEAQ (reference sequence). This CDR3 is 12 amino acids long. Trimming took 2 bases from V and 11 from J, leaving 10 bases between them. The CDR3 here is CASSLPGRAQHF. The CDR3, as DNA: TGTGCCAGCAGCTTACCCGGCAGGGCCCAGCATTTT.

V usage is TRBV20-1 and J usage is TRBJ1-4; D remains unclear. CDR3 length: 14 amino acids. The ends were cut back, 3 bases at V and 6 bases at J, with 14 bases in the middle. Germline V gives CDR1 DFQATT, CDR2 SNEGSKA (reference sequence). The CDR3 spells CSASMTLIHEKLFF. The CDR3 nucleotides read TGCAGTGCTAGTATGACCCTAATCCATGAAAAACTGTTTTTT.

This clonotype has a count of ten or more. This chain connects TRBV12-3 or TRBV12-4 to TRBJ2-3; 8 bases are shared with TRBD2. Germline trimming cut 5 bases from V and 3 bases from J; bases unmatched to any gene: 16. The CDR3 contains 18 residues. Here the CDR3 DNA reads TGTGCCAGCAGTATCAGCGGGAGACGCGTCGGGAGGACAGATACGCAGTATTTT. It codes for CASSISGRRVGRTDTQYF.

The chain links TRBV7-9 to TRBJ2-3; 7 bases match TRBD2. Germline V gene sequence: CDR1 SEHNR, CDR2 FQNEAQ (reference sequence). The CDR3 loop spans 16 amino acids. With V trimmed by 1 base and J by 5 bases, 9 bases remained unmatched. The CDR3 loop is CASSLGIQRERDTQYF. CDR3 nucleotides: TGTGCCAGCAGCTTAGGAATCCAGCGGGAACGAGATACGCAGTATTTT.

The genes are TRBV4-2 and TRBJ1-4; D unclear. The V gene's germline CDR1 is LGHNA and CDR2 YNFKEQ. This CDR3 has 14 residues. Trimming took off 4 bases at V and 8 bases at J, with 14 bases between the two ends. In DNA, the CDR3 is TGTGCCAGCAGCCCAAGAACGGGGAACGAAAAACTGTTTTTT. It encodes CASSPRTGNEKLFF.

The rearrangement uses TRBV2 and TRBJ1-2; no clear D gene. The V end was cut by 2 bases, the J end by 3 bases, with 10 bases between. The CDR3 totals 14 residues. The germline V gene encodes CDR1 SNHLY and CDR2 FYNNEI. In DNA, the CDR3 is TGTGCCAGCAGTGAATATGCACCCGACTATGGCTACACCTTC. This codes for CASSEYAPDYGYTF.

This clonotype was found once. The rearrangement uses TRBV6-1 and TRBJ1-2; 7 positions agree with TRBD1. The germline gives CDR1 MNHNS, CDR2 SASEGT. The J segment lost 0 bases and the V segment lost 1 base, leaving 11 bases of the junction unmatched. The CDR3 length is 18 residues. In DNA form, the CDR3 reads TGTGCCAGCAGTGAAGGAAACAGGGGTACCTTAGCTAACTATGGCTACACCTTC. Amino acid sequence: CASSEGNRGTLANYGYTF.

This clonotype was seen a few times. The chain couples TRBV12-3 or TRBV12-4 to TRBJ2-5; possibly TRBD1 for D (5 bases). V was cut by 4 bases and J by 4 bases, with 10 bases left in between. This CDR3 is built from 13 residues. The CDR3 spells CASSYVRGETQYF. In nucleotides, the CDR3 is TGTGCCAGCAGTTACGTAAGGGGAGAGACCCAGTACTTC.

This clonotype was counted between two and nine times. The chain links TRBV25-1 to TRBJ2-3, with 10 bases matching TRBD2. The CDR3 is made up of 14 amino acids. Germline V gene sequence: CDR1 MGHDK, CDR2 SYGVNS. The V and J ends lost 6 bases and 6 bases, in that order; junction bases with no gene match: 6. CDR3 region: CASRRLAGDDTQYF. The CDR3 DNA sequence: TGTGCCAGCAGAAGACTAGCGGGTGACGATACGCAGTATTTT.

As to this clonotype: An end of the junction does not agree with germline; a read error may underlie this. The CDR3 here is CACSLAFGPQGYGYTF. CDR3 nucleotide sequence: TGTGCCTGCAGCCTGGCATTTGGGCCCCAAGGCTATGGCTACACCTTC. The genes are TRBV4-2 and TRBJ1-2; D call uncertain. Germline values: CDR1 LGHNA, CDR2 YNFKEQ. The CDR3 totals 16 residues.

The gene calls are TRBV6-2 or TRBV6-3 and TRBJ2-3; 7 bases are shared with TRBD1. Trimming removed 6 bases from V and 5 bases from J; junction bases left unmatched: 11. CDR3 size: 15 residues. From germline, CDR1 is MNHEY and CDR2 SVGEGT. The CDR3 coding sequence is TGTGCCAGCAGAGACCAGAGGGGGCCCCAAGATACGCAGTATTTT. Its translation: CASRDQRGPQDTQYF.